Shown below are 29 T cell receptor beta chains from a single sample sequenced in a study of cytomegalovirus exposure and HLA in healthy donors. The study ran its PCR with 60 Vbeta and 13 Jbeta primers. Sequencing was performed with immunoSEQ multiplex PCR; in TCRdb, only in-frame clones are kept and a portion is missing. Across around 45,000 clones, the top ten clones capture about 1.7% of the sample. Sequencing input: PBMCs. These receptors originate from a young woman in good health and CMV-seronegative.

The CDR3 spells CASSTLADYNEQFF. The CDR3 nucleotides read TGTGCCAGCAGCACGCTAGCGGACTACAATGAGCAGTTCTTC. The chain uses TRBV9 and TRBJ2-1, with 7 bases matching TRBD2. The CDR3 contains 14 residues. CDR1 and CDR2 (germline): SGDLS, YYNGEE. V lost 4 bases, J lost 3 bases, and 4 bases stayed unmatched.

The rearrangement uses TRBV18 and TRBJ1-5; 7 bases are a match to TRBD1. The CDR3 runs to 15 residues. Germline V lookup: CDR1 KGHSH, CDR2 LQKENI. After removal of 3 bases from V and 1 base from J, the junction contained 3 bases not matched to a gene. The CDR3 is CASSPTGQSNQPQHF. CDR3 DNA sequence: TGTGCCAGCTCACCCACGGGACAGAGCAATCAGCCCCAGCATTTT.

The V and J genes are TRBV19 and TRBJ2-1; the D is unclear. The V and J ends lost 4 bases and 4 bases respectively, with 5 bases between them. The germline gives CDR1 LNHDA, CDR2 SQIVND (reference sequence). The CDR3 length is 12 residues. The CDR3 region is CASSTLYNEQFF. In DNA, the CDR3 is TGTGCCAGTAGTACCTTATACAATGAGCAGTTCTTC.

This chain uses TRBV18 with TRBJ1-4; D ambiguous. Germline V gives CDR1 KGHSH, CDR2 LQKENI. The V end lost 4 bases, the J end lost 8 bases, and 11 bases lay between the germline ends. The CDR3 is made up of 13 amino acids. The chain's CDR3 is CASSLDSTEKLFF. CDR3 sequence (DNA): TGTGCCAGCTCACTCGACTCTACCGAAAAACTGTTTTTT.

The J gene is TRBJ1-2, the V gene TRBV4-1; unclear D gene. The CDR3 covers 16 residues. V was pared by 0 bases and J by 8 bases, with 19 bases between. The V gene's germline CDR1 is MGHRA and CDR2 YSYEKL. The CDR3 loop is CASSQDSAGIRSGYTF. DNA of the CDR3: TGCGCCAGCAGCCAAGATTCAGCGGGAATACGAAGCGGCTACACCTTC.

CDR3 residues: CASTPHLSNTGELFF. The CDR3 DNA follows: TGTGCCAGTACCCCGCACCTATCGAACACCGGGGAGCTGTTTTTT. V and J are TRBV19 and TRBJ2-2, with no clear D. This CDR3 is 15 amino acids long. V lost 7 bases and J lost 0, with 12 bases in between. The V gene's germline CDR1 is LNHDA and CDR2 SQIVND (reference sequence).

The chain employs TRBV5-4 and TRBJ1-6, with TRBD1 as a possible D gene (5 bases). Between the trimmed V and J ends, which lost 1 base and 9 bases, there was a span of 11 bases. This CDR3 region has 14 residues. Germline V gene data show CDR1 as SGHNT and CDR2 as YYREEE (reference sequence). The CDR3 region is CASSLQGLSSPLHF. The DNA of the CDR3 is TGTGCCAGCAGCTTGCAGGGATTAAGTTCACCCCTCCACTTT.

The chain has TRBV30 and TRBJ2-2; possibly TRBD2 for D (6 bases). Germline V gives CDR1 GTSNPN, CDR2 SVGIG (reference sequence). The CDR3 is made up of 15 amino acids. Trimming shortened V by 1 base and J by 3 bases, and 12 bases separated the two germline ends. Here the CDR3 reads CAWSDGGTHTGELFF. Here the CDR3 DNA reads TGTGCCTGGAGTGATGGGGGGACGCACACCGGGGAGCTGTTTTTT.

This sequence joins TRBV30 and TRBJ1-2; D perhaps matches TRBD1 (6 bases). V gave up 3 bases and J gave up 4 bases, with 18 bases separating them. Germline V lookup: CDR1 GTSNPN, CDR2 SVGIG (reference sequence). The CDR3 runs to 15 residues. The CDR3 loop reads CAWSDGQTRGYGYTF. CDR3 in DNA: TGTGCCTGGAGCGACGGACAGACTCGAGGCTATGGCTACACCTTC.

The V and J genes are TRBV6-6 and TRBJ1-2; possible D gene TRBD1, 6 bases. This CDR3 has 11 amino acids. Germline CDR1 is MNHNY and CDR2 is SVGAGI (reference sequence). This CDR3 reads CEVRGNYGYTF. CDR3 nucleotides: TGTGAGGTCAGGGGTAACTATGGCTACACCTTC.

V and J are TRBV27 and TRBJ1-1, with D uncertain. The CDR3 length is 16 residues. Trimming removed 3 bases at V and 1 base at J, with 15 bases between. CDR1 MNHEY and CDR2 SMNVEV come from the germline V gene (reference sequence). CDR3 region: CASSFMSALGNTEAFF. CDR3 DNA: TGTGCCAGCAGTTTTATGAGCGCTCTCGGGAACACTGAAGCTTTCTTT.

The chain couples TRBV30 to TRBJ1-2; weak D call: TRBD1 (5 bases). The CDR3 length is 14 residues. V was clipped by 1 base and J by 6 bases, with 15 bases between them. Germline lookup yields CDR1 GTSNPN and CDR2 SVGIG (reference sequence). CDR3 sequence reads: CAWSGEGWRDGYTF. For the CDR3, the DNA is TGTGCCTGGAGTGGGGAGGGGTGGAGGGATGGCTACACCTTC.

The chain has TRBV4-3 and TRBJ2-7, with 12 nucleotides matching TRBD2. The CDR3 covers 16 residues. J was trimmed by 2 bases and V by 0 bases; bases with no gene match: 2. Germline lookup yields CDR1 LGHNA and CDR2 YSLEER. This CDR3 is CASSQELAGGAYEQYF. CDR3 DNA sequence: TGCGCCAGCAGCCAAGAACTAGCGGGAGGTGCCTACGAGCAGTACTTC.

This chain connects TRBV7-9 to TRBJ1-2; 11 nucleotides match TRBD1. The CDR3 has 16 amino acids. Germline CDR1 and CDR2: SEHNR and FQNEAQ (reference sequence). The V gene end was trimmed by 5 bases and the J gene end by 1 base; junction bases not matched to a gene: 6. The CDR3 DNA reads TGTGCCAGCAGCGTCCCGGGACAGGGGGTTAACTATGGCTACACCTTC. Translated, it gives CASSVPGQGVNYGYTF. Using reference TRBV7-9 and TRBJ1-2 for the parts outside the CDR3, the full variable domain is DTGVSQNPRHKITKRGQNVTFRCDPISEHNRLYWYRQTLGQGPEFLTYFQNEAQLEKSRLLSDRFSAERPKGSFSTLEIQRTEQGDSAMYLCASSVPGQGVNYGYTFGSGTRLTVV.

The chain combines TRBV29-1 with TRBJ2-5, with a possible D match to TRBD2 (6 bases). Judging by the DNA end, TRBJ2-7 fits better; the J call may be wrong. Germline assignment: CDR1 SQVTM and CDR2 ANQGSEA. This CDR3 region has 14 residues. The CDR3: CSVGGEQGSYEQYF. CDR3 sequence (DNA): TGCAGCGTTGGGGGGGAGCAAGGATCCTACGAGCAGTACTTC.

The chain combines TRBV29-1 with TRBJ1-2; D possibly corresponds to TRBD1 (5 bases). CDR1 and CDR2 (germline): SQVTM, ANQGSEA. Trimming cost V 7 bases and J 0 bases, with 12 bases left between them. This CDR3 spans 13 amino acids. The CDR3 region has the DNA TGCAGCGCGAGGACATCGGCTAACTATGGCTACACCTTC. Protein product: CSARTSANYGYTF. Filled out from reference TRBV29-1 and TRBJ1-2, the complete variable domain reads SAVISQKPSRDICQRGTSLTIQCQVDSQVTMMFWYRQQPGQSLTLIATANQGSEATYESGFVIDKFPISRPNLTFSTLTVSNMSPEDSSIYLCSARTSANYGYTFGSGTRLTVV.

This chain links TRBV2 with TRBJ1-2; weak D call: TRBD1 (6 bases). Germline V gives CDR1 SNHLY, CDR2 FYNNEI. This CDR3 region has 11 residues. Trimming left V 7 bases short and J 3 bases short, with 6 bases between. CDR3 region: CASNRDYGYTF. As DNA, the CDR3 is TGTGCCAGCAACAGGGACTATGGCTACACCTTC.

The CDR3 reads CASSQTGDRTEAFF. In DNA form, the CDR3 reads TGTGCCAGCAGTCAGACAGGAGACAGGACTGAAGCTTTCTTT. The chain combines TRBV6-5 with TRBJ1-1, with D possibly matching TRBD1 (6 bases). Germline lookup yields CDR1 MNHEY and CDR2 SVGAGI. CDR3 length equals 14 residues. V was trimmed by 5 bases and J by 5 bases, leaving 15 bases between them.

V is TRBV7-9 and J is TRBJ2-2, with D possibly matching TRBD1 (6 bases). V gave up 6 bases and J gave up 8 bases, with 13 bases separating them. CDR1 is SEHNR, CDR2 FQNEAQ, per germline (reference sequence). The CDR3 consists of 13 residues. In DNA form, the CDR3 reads TGTGCCAGCAGTCACCCGGGACAAGGGGAGCTGTTTTTT. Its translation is CASSHPGQGELFF.

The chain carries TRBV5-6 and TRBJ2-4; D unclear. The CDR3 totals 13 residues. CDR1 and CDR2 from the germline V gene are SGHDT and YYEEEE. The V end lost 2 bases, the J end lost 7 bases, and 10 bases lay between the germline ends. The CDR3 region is CASSFSSQNIQYF. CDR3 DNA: TGTGCCAGCAGCTTTTCGTCACAGAACATTCAGTACTTC.

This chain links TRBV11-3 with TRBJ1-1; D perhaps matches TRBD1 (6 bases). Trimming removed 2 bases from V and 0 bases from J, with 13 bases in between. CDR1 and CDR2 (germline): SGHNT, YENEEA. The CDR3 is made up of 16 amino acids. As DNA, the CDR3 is TGTGCCAGCAGCTTAAACGGACAGTCCATGAACACTGAAGCTTTCTTT. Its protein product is CASSLNGQSMNTEAFF.

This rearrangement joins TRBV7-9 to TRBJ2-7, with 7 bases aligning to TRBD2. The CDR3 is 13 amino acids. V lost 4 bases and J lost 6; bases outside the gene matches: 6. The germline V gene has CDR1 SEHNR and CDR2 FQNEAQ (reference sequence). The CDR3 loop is CASSSRREGEQYF. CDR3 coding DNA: TGTGCCAGCAGCTCCAGGAGGGAGGGCGAGCAGTACTTC.

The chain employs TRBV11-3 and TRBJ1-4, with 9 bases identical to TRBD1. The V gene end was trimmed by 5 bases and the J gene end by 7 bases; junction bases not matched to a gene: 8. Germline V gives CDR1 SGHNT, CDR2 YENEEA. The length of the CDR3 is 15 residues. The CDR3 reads CASSAPGQGTEKLFF. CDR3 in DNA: TGTGCCAGCAGCGCTCCGGGACAGGGAACTGAAAAACTGTTTTTT.

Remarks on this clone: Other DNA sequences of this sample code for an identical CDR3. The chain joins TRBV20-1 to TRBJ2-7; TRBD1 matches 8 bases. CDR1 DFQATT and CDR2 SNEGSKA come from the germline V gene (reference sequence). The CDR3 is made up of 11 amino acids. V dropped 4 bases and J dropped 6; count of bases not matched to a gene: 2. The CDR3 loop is CSATGGGEQYF. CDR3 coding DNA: TGCAGTGCTACAGGGGGCGGCGAGCAGTACTTC.

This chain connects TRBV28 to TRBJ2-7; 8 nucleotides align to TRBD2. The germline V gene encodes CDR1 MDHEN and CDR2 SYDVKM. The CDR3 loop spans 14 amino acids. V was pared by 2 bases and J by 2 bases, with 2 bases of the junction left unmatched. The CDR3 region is CASSLRGGAYEQYF. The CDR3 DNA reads TGTGCCAGCAGTTTACGGGGGGGAGCCTACGAGCAGTACTTC.

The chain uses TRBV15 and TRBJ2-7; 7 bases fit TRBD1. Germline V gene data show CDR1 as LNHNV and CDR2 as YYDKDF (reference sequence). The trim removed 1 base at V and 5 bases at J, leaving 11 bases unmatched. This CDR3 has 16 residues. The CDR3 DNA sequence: TGTGCCACCAGCAGAGCAACGGGACAGCTCGGGAACGAGCAGTACTTC. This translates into CATSRATGQLGNEQYF. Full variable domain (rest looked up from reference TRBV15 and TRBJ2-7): DAMVIQNPRYQVTQFGKPVTLSCSQTLNHNVMYWYQQKSSQAPKLLFHYYDKDFNNEADTPDNFQSRRPNTSFCFLDIRSPGLGDTAMYLCATSRATGQLGNEQYFGPGTRLTVT.

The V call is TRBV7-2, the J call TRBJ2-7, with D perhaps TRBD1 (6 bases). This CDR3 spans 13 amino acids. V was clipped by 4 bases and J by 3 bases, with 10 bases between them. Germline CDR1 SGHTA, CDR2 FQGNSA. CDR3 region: CASSSTGSYEQYF. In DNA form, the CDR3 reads TGTGCCAGCAGCTCTACAGGGAGCTACGAGCAGTACTTC. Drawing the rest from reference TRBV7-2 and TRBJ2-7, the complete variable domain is GAGVSQSPSNKVTEKGKDVELRCDPISGHTALYWYRQSLGQGLEFLIYFQGNSAPDKSGLPSDRFSAERTGGSVSTLTIQRTQQEDSAVYLCASSSTGSYEQYFGPGTRLTVT.

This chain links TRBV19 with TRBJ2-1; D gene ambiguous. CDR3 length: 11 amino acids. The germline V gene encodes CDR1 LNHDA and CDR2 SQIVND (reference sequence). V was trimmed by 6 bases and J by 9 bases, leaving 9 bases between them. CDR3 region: CASSLGGEQFF. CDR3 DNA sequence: TGTGCCAGTAGCCTAGGCGGTGAGCAGTTCTTC.

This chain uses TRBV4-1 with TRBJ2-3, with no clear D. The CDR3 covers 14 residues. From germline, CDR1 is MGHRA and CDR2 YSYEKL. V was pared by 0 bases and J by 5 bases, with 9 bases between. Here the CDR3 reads CASSQEAVEDTQYF. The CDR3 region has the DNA TGCGCCAGCAGCCAAGAGGCGGTTGAAGATACGCAGTATTTT.